The clone carrying this TCR beta chain was seen just once. Its cognate antigen is unknown. Per sorted-subset replicate PCR, input was 150 to 250 ng DNA, representing about 29,000 T cell genomes. Here immunoSEQ multiplex PCR was the method, and the copy in TCRdb shows in-frame clones only, minus some. The table lists about 1,900,000 clones, about 95% of them singletons. The sample originates from a study of shared clonotypes between healthy human individuals. CD45RO-negative, CCR7-positively selected cells formed the naive CD8 fraction, excluding terminally differentiated effector memory CD45RA+ cells. This CDR3 has 15 residues. V was pared by 6 bases and J by 4 bases, with 12 bases of the junction left unmatched. Germline V gene sequence: CDR1 SGHKS, CDR2 YYEKEE (reference sequence). Study-level points and caveats: Among the subsets, naive ones generally showed larger estimated richness than memory ones.

The sequencing sample was made of naive CD8+ T cells sorted from blood. The genes are TRBV5-5 and TRBJ1-2; 7 positions match TRBD1. This receptor was obtained from a young man in good health. CDR3 coding DNA: TGTGCCAGCACCCAGAATACAGGGGACCGCTATGGCTACACCTTC. The encoded protein is CASTQNTGDRYGYTF. Full variable domain (remainder filled in from reference TRBV5-5 and TRBJ1-2): DAGVTQSPTHLIKTRGQQVTLRCSPISGHKSVSWYQQVLGQGPQFIFQYYEKEERGRGNFPDRFSARQFPNYSSELNVNALLLGDSALYLCASTQNTGDRYGYTFGSGTRLTVV.